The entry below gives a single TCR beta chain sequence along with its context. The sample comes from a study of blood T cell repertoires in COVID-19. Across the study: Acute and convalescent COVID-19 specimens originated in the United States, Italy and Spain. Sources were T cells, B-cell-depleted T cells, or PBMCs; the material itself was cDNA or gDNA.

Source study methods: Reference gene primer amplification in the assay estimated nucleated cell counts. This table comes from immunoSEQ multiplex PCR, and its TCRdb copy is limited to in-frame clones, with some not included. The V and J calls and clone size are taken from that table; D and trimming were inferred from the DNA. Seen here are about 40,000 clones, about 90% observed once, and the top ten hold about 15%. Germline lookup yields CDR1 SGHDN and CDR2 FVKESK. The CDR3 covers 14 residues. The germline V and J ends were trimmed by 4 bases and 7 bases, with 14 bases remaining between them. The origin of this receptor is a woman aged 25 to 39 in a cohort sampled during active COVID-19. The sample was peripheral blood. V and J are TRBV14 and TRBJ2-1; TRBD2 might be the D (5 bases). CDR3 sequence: CASSLLRGGNEQFF. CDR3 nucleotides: TGTGCCAGCAGCCTCCTCCGGGGTGGGAATGAGCAGTTCTTC. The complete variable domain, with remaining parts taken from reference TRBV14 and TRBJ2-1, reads EAGVTQFPSHSVIEKGQTVTLRCDPISGHDNLYWYRRVMGKEIKFLLHFVKESKQDESGMPNNRFLAERTGGTYSTLKVQPAELEDSGVYFCASSLLRGGNEQFFGPGTRLTVL.